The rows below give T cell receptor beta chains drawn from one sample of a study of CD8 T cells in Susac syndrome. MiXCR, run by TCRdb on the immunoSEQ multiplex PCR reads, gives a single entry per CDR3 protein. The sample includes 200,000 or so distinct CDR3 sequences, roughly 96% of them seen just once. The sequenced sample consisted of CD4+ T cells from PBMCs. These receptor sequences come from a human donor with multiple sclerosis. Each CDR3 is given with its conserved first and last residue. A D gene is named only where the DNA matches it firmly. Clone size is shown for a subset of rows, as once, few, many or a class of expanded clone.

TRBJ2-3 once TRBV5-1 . CASSWGRDTQYF TGCGCCAGCAGCTGGGGTCGAGATACGCAGTATTTT
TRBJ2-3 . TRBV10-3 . CAMQGEGDTQYF TGTGCCATGCAGGGGGAGGGTGATACGCAGTATTTT
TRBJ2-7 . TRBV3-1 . CASSENSGSPYEQYF TGTGCCAGCAGCGAGAATTCGGGCAGCCCCTACGAGCAGTACTTC
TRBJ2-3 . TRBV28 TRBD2 CASTPAGGPPDTQYF TGTGCCAGCACCCCTGCGGGAGGGCCGCCCGATACGCAGTATTTT
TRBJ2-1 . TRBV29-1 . CSVEGPLASFSYNEQFF TGCAGCGTTGAAGGGCCACTAGCAAGTTTCTCCTACAATGAGCAGTTCTTC
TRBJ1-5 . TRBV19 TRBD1 CASRTGENQPQHF TGTGCCAGTAGGACAGGGGAGAATCAGCCCCAGCATTTT
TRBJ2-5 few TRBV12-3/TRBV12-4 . CASSFRETQYF TGTGCCAGCAGTTTTAGGGAGACCCAGTACTTC
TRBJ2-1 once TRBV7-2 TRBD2 CASSFSGTRKNEQFF TGTGCCAGCAGCTTTTCCGGGACTAGGAAGAATGAGCAGTTCTTC
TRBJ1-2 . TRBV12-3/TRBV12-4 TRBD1 CASSPSITGTGKRGYTF TGTGCCAGCAGCCCCTCCATCACCGGGACAGGGAAGCGAGGCTACACCTTC
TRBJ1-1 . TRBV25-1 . CASRFSETGKNTEAFF TGTGCCAGCAGATTTTCCGAGACGGGGAAGAACACTGAAGCTTTCTTT
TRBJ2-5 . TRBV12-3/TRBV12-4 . CASSLRDRETQYF TGTGCCAGCAGTTTGAGGGACCGGGAGACCCAGTACTTC
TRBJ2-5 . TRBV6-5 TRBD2 CASSYSGTSGGLATQYF TGTGCCAGCAGTTACTCTGGGACTAGCGGGGGGCTGGCGACCCAGTACTTC
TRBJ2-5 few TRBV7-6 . CASSLGPQETQYF TGTGCCAGCAGCCTCGGACCACAAGAGACCCAGTACTTC
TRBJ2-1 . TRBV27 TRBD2 CASSRLAGPNEQFF TGTGCCAGCAGTAGACTAGCGGGCCCTAATGAGCAGTTCTTC
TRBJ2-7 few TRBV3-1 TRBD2 CASSKFPGLGVYEQYF TGTGCCAGCAGCAAGTTTCCGGGACTAGGGGTCTACGAGCAGTACTTC
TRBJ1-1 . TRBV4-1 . CASSQRRAEAFF TGCGCCAGCAGCCAACGTAGGGCTGAAGCTTTCTTT
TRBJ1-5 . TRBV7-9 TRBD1 CASSVQGALQPQHF TGTGCCAGCAGCGTGCAGGGGGCACTACAGCCCCAGCATTTT
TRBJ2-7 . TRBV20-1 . CSARDHGGAYEQYF TGCAGTGCTAGAGATCACGGGGGCGCTTACGAGCAGTACTTC
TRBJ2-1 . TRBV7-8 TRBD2 CASSLFRVLAGPRGENEQFF TGTGCCAGCAGCTTATTTAGGGTACTAGCGGGACCAAGGGGGGAGAATGAGCAGTTCTTC
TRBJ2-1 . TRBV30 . CAWTLHVAGPVLNEQFF TGTGCCTGGACCCTACACGTAGCAGGGCCGGTATTGAATGAGCAGTTCTTC
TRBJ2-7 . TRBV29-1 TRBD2 CSASRGRGASYEQYF TGCAGCGCCAGCCGGGGGCGGGGGGCCTCCTACGAGCAGTACTTC
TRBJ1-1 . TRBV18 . CASSPRRGAGGTEAFF TGTGCCAGCTCACCGCGGCGGGGGGCCGGCGGAACTGAAGCTTTCTTT
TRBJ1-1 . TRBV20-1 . CSAPYEEGDMRAFF TGCAGTGCCCCGTACGAAGAGGGGGATATGCGAGCTTTCTTT
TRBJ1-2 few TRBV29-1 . CSVAQGDYGYTF TGCAGCGTTGCACAGGGAGACTATGGCTACACCTTC
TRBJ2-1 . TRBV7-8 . CASRKVGGSSYNEQFF TGTGCCAGCAGAAAGGTGGGGGGAAGCTCCTACAATGAGCAGTTCTTC
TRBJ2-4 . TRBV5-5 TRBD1 CASSTGQGSTGIQYF TGTGCCAGCAGCACAGGACAGGGCTCCACGGGCATTCAGTACTTC
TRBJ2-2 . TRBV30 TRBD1 CASGQGTGELFF TGTGCCTCGGGACAGGGCACCGGGGAGCTGTTTTTT
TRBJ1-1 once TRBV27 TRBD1 CASKGAGTLMNTEAFF TGTGCCAGCAAGGGGGCAGGCACCCTCATGAACACTGAAGCTTTCTTT
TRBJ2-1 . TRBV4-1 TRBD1 CASSQESNLGQGYNEQFF TGCGCCAGCAGCCAAGAAAGTAATTTGGGACAGGGCTACAATGAGCAGTTCTTC
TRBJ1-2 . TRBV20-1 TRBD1 CSVQTGNYGYTF TGCAGTGTCCAGACAGGGAACTATGGCTACACCTTC
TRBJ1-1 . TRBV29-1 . CSVEATPGSEAFF TGCAGCGTTGAAGCTACCCCCGGGTCTGAAGCTTTCTTT
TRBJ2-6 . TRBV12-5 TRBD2 CASGPWASGDSGANVLTF TGTGCTAGTGGTCCGTGGGCTAGCGGGGATTCTGGGGCCAACGTCCTGACTTTC
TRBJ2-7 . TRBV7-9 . CASSLVQGPYEQYF TGTGCCAGCAGCTTAGTTCAGGGACCGTACGAGCAGTACTTC
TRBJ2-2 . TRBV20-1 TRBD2 CSARGRLAGLSGTGELFF TGCAGTGCTAGAGGTCGCCTAGCGGGCCTGTCCGGAACCGGGGAGCTGTTTTTT
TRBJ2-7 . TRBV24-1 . CATESSSYEQYF TGTGCCACGGAGAGCAGCTCCTACGAGCAGTACTTC
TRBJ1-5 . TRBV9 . CASSVRGDQPHHF TGTGCCAGCAGCGTTAGGGGGGATCAGCCCCATCATTTT
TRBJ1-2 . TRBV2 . CASSLSARGPNYGYTF TGTGCCAGCAGTCTTTCCGCGCGGGGGCCTAACTATGGCTACACCTTC
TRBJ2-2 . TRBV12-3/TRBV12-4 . CASTPGRTNTGELFF TGTGCCAGCACCCCGGGACGGACTAACACCGGGGAGCTGTTTTTT
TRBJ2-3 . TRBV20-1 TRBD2 CSARGLANTDTQYF TGCAGTGCTAGAGGACTAGCAAATACAGATACGCAGTATTTT
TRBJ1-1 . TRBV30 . CAWMGKGTPKAFF TGTGCCTGGATGGGGAAGGGGACACCTAAAGCTTTCTTT
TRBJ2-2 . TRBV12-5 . CASGPGGELFF TGTGCTAGTGGCCCCGGAGGGGAGCTGTTTTTT
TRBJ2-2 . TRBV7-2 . CASSSSLTGELFF TGTGCCAGCAGCTCAAGCCTGACCGGGGAGCTGTTTTTT
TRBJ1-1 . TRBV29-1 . CSVGKRNTEAFF TGCAGCGTTGGAAAGAGGAACACTGAAGCTTTCTTT
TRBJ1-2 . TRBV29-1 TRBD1 CSVWGHTGGYGYTF TGCAGCGTTTGGGGCCATACAGGGGGCTATGGCTACACCTTC
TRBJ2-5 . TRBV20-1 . CSANPTVGETQYF TGCAGTGCCAATCCTACAGTGGGAGAGACCCAGTACTTC
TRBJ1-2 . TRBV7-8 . CASSPREGLGGYTF TGTGCCAGCAGCCCCCGGGAAGGTCTGGGTGGCTACACCTTC
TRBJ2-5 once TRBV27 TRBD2 CASSLRRLAGGEETQYF TGTGCCAGCAGTTTAAGGCGACTAGCGGGAGGCGAAGAGACCCAGTACTTC
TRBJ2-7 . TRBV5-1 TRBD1 CASSLQGEEQYF TGCGCCAGCAGCTTGCAGGGGGAAGAGCAGTACTTC
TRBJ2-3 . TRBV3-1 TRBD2 CASSRALAGGLDTQYF TGTGCCAGCAGCCGAGCCTTAGCGGGAGGTCTTGATACGCAGTATTTT
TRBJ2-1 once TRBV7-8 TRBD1 CASSPPFRDRDYNEQFF TGTGCCAGCAGTCCTCCTTTCCGGGACAGGGATTACAATGAGCAGTTCTTC
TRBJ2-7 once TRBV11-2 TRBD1 CASSLGQGRSYEQYF TGTGCCAGCAGCTTAGGACAGGGCCGCTCCTACGAGCAGTACTTC
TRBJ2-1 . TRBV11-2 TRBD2 CASTPGSSGGNEQFF TGTGCCAGCACCCCAGGTTCTAGCGGGGGGAACGAGCAGTTCTTC
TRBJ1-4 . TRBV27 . CASRSWVASEKLFF TGTGCCAGCCGATCTTGGGTCGCGAGTGAAAAACTGTTTTTT
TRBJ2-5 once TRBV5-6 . CASRNIQHQETQYF TGTGCCAGCAGAAACATACAGCACCAAGAGACCCAGTACTTC
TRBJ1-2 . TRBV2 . CASTLRTGYGYTF TGTGCCAGCACCCTCAGGACGGGCTATGGCTACACCTTC